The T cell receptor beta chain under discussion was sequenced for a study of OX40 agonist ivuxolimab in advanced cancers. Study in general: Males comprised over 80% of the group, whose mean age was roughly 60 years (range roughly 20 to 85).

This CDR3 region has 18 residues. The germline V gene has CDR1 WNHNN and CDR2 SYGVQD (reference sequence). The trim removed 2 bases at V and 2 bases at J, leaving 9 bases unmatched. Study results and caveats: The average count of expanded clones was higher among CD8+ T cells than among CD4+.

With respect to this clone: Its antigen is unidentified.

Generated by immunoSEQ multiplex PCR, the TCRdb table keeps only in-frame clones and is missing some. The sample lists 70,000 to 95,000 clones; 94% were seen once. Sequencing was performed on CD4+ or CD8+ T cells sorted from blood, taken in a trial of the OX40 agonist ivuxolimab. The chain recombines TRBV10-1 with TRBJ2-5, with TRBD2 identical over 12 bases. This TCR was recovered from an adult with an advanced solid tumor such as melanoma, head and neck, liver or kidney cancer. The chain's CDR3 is CASSENPWTSGKQETQYF. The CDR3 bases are TGCGCCAGCAGTGAGAACCCCTGGACTAGCGGGAAGCAAGAGACCCAGTACTTC.